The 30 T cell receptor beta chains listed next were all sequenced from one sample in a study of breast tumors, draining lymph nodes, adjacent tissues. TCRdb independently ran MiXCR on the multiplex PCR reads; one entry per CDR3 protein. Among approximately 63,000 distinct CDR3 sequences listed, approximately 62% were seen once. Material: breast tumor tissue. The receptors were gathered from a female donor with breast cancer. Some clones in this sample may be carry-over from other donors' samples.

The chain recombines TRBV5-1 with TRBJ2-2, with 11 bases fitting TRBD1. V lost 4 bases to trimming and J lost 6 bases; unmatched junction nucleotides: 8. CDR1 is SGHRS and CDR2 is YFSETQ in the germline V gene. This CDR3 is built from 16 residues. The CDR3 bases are TGCGCCAGCAGCCTCGGACAGGGGGCAGGGGCCGGGGAGCTGTTTTTT. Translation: CASSLGQGAGAGELFF.

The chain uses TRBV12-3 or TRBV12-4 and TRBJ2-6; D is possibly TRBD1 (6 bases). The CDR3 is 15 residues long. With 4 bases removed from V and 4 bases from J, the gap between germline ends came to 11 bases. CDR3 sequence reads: CASSYRVTGANVLTF. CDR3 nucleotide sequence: TGTGCCAGCAGTTACAGGGTGACCGGGGCCAACGTCCTGACTTTC.

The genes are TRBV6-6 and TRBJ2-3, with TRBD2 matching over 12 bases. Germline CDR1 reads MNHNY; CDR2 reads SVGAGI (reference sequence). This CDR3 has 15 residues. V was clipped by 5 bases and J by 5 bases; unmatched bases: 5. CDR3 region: CASSRPGLAGDTQYF. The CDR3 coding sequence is TGTGCCAGCAGTAGACCGGGACTAGCGGGAGATACGCAGTATTTT.

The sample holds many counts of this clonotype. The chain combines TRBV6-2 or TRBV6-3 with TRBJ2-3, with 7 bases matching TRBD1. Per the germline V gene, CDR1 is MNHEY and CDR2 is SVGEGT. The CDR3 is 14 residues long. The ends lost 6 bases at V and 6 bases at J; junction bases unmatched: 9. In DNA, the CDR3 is TGTGCCAGCAGCCACCGGGACAGTGGGGATACGCAGTATTTT. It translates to CASSHRDSGDTQYF.

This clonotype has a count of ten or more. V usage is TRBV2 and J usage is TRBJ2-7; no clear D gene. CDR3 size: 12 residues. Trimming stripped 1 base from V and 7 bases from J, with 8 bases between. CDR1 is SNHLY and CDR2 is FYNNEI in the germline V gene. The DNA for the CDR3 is TGTGCCAGCAGTGAAGATCTGGGGGAGCAGTACTTC. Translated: CASSEDLGEQYF.

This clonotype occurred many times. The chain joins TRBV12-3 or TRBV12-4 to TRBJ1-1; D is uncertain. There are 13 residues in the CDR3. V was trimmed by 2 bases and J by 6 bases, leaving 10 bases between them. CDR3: CASSLQEDPEAFF. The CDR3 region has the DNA TGTGCCAGCAGTTTACAAGAAGACCCTGAAGCTTTCTTT.

CDR3 protein: CASSLGQGANVLTF. The CDR3 coding sequence is TGTGCCAGCAGCTTAGGGCAGGGGGCCAACGTCCTGACTTTC. This rearrangement joins TRBV7-8 to TRBJ2-6; no clear D gene. Per the germline V gene, CDR1 is SGHVS and CDR2 is FQNEAQ. The V gene lost 1 base and the J gene lost 4 bases, with 5 bases spanning the gap. This CDR3 contains 14 residues. Full variable domain (outside the CDR3, taken from reference TRBV7-8 and TRBJ2-6): GAGVSQSPRYKVAKRGQDVALRCDPISGHVSLFWYQQALGQGPEFLTYFQNEAQLDKSGLPSDRFFAERPEGSVSTLKIQRTQQEDSAVYLCASSLGQGANVLTFGAGSRLTVL.

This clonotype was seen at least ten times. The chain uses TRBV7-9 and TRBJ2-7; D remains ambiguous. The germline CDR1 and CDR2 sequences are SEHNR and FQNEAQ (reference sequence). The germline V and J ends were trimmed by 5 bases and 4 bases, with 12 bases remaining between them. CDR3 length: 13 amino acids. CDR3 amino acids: CASSTTPRYEQYF. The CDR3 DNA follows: TGTGCCAGCAGCACAACCCCAAGGTACGAGCAGTACTTC.

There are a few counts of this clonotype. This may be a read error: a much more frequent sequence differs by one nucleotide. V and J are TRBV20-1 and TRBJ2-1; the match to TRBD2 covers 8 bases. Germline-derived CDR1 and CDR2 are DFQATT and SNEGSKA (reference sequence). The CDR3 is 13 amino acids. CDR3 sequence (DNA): TGCAGTGGCCCAGGACTAGCAAGTAATGCGCAGTTCTTC. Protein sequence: CSGPGLASNAQFF.

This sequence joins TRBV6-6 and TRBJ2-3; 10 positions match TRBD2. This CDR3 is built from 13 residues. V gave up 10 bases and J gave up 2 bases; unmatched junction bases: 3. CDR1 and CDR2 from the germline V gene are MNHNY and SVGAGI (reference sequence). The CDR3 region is CAITSGDTDTQYF. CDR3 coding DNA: TGTGCCATCACTAGCGGGGACACAGATACGCAGTATTTT.

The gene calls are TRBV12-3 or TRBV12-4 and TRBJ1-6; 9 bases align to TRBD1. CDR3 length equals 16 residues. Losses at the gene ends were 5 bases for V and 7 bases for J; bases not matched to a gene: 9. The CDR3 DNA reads TGTGCCAGCAGTCCCGACAGGGGGTCGGACAATTCACCCCTCCACTTT. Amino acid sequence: CASSPDRGSDNSPLHF.

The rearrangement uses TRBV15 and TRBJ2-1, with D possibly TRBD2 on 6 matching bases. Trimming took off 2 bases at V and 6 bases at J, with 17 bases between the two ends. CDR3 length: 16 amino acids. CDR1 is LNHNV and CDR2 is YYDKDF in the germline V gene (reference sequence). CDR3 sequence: CATSRLSTRVGNEQFF. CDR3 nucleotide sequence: TGTGCCACCAGCAGACTTTCGACTAGAGTTGGCAATGAGCAGTTCTTC.

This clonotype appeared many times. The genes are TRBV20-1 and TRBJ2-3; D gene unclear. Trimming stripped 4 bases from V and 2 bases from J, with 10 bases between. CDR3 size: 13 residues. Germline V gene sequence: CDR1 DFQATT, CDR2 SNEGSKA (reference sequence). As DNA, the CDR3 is TGCAGTGCTAATCTTCCCTCCACAGATACGCAGTATTTT. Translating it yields CSANLPSTDTQYF.

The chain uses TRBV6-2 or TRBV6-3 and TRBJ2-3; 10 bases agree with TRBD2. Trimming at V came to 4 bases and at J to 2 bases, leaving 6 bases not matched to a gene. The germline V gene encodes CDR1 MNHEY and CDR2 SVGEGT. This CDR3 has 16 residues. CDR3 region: CASSFLAGVITDTQYF. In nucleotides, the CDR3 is TGTGCCAGCAGTTTCCTAGCGGGAGTCATCACAGATACGCAGTATTTT.

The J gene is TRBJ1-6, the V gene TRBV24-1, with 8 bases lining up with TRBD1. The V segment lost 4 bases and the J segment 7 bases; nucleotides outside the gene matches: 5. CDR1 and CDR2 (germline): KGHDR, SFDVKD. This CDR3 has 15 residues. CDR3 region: CATSEGGQGNSPLHF. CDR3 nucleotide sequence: TGTGCCACCAGTGAGGGAGGACAGGGAAATTCACCCCTCCACTTT.

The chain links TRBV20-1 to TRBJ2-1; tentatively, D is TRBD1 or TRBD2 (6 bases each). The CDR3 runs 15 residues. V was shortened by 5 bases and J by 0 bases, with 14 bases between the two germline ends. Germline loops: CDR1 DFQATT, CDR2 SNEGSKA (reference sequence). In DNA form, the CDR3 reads TGCAGTGCTCAGAGGGGGGCTAGCTCCTACAATGAGCAGTTCTTC. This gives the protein CSAQRGASSYNEQFF.

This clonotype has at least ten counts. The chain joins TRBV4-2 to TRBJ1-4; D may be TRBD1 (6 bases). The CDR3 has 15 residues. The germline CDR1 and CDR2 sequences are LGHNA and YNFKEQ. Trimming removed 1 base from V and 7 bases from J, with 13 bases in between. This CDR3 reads CASSQGRGGGEKLFF. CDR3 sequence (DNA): TGTGCCAGCAGCCAAGGCAGGGGAGGGGGTGAAAAACTGTTTTTT.

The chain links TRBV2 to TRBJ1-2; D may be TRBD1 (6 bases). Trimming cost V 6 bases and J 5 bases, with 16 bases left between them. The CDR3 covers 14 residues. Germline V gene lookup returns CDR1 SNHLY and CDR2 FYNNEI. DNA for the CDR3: TGTGCCAGCAGCGAACAGGGCCCCGAATATGGCTACACCTTC. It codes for CASSEQGPEYGYTF.

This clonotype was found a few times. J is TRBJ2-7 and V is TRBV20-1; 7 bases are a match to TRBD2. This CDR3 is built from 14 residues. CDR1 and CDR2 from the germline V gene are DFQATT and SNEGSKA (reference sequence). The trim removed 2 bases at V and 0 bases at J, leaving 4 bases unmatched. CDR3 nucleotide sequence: TGCAGTGCTAGATCGCGGGGGAGCTCCTACGAGCAGTACTTC. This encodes CSARSRGSSYEQYF.

CDR3 nucleotides: TGTGCCAGTAGTACCAGTAGCAATCAGCCCCAGCATTTT. Its protein product is CASSTSSNQPQHF. The rearrangement joins TRBV19 to TRBJ1-5; D call uncertain. CDR1 LNHDA and CDR2 SQIVND come from the germline V gene (reference sequence). The CDR3 covers 13 residues. Trimming took off 4 bases at V and 0 bases at J, with 4 bases between the two ends.

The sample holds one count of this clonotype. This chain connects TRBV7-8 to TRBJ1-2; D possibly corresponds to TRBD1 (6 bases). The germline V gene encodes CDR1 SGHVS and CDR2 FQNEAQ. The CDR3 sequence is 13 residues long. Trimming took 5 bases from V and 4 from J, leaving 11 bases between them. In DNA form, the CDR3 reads TGTGCCAGCAGCAACACAGGGTCCTATGGCTACACCTTC. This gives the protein CASSNTGSYGYTF.

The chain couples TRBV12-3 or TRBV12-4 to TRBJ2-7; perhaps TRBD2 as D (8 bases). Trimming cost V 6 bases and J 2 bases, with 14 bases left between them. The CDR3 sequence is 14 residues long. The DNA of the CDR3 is TGTGCCAGCAGAGCGGGGGACAGCGCCTACGAGCAGTACTTC. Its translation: CASRAGDSAYEQYF.

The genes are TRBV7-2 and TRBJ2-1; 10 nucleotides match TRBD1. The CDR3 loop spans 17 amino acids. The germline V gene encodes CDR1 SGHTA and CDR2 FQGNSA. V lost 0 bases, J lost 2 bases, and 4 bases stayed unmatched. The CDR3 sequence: CASSLASGTGAYNEQFF. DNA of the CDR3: TGTGCCAGCAGCTTAGCTAGCGGGACAGGGGCCTACAATGAGCAGTTCTTC.

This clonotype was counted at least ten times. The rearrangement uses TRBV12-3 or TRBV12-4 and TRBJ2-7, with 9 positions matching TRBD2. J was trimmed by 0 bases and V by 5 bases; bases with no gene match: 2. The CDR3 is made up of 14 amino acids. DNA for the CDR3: TGTGCCAGCAGTCTTAGCGGGAGCTCCTACGAGCAGTACTTC. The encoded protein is CASSLSGSSYEQYF.

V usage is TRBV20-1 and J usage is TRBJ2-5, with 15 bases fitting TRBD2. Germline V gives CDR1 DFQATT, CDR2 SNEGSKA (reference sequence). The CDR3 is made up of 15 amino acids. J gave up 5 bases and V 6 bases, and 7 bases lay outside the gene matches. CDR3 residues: CSARTSGGAKETQYF. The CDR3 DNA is TGCAGTGCCCGGACTAGCGGGGGGGCCAAGGAGACCCAGTACTTC.

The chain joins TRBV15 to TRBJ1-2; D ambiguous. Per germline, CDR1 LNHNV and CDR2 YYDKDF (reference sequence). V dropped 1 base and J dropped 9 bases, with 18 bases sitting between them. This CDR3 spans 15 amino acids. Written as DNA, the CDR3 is TGTGCCACCAGCAGAGGAAGCCAGCCCGGCGGGAGCTACACCTTC. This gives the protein CATSRGSQPGGSYTF.

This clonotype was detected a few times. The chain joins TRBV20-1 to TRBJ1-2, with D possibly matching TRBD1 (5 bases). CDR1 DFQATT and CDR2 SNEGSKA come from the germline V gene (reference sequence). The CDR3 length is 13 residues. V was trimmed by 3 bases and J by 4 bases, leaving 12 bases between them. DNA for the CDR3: TGCAGTGCTAGGGGGCAGGGTATCTATGGCTACACCTTC. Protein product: CSARGQGIYGYTF.

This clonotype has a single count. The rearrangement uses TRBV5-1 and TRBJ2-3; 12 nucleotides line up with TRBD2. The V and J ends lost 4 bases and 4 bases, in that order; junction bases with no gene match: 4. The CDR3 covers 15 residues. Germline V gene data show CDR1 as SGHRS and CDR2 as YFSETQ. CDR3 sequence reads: CASSPTSGGADTQYF. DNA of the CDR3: TGCGCCAGCAGCCCGACTAGCGGGGGTGCAGATACGCAGTATTTT.

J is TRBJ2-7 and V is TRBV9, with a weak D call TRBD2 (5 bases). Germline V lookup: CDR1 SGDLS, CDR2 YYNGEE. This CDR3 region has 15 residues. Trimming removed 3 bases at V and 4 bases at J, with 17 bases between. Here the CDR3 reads CASSAAGSLGYEQYF. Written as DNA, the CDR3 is TGTGCCAGCAGCGCGGCTGGGAGTCTAGGTTACGAGCAGTACTTC. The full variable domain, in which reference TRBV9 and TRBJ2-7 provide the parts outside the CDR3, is DSGVTQTPKHLITATGQRVTLRCSPRSGDLSVYWYQQSLDQGLQFLIQYYNGEERAKGNILERFSAQQFPDLHSELNLSSLELGDSALYFCASSAAGSLGYEQYFGPGTRLTVT.

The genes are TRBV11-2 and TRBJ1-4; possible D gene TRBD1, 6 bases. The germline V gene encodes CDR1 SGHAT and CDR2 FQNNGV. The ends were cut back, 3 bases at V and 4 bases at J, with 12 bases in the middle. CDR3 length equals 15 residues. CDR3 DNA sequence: TGTGCCAGCAGCTTCCTACAGGGTTTTAATGAAAAACTGTTTTTT. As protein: CASSFLQGFNEKLFF.